Sequencing of this T cell receptor (beta chain) was carried out in a study of T cell responses to AZD1222 COVID-19 vaccine. Whole-study results and caveats: Among spike-specific TCRs, nearly half reportedly target unmutated variant regions.

This clone appeared a single time. Its antigen is not identified. Only in-frame clones appear in the TCRdb table, and some are missing; sequencing was by immunoSEQ multiplex PCR. The sample has over 85,000 clones; around 83% are singletons. The V and J ends lost 6 bases and 3 bases respectively, with 17 bases between them. The CDR3 contains 15 residues. The V gene's germline CDR1 is KGHDR and CDR2 SFDVKD. This clonotype was obtained from an adult in good health. The genes are TRBV24-1 and TRBJ2-7; D could derive from TRBD1 or TRBD2 (5 bases each). Sequences were derived from peripheral blood, sampled on day 0 of AZD1222 vaccination. The CDR3 DNA is TGTGCCACCAGTTCTGGGACCAGCGGAGACTACGAGCAGTACTTC. This codes for CATSSGTSGDYEQYF.